The present T cell receptor (beta chain) was sequenced within a study of OX40 agonist ivuxolimab in advanced cancers. Systemic immunosuppression or autoimmune disease history was grounds to exclude patients. Sequencing was performed with immunoSEQ multiplex PCR; in TCRdb, only in-frame clones are kept and a portion is missing. The data contain roughly 62,000 clones, 92% of them singletons. The length of the CDR3 is 16 residues. V dropped 4 bases and J dropped 2 bases, with 13 bases sitting between them. Germline CDR1 reads SGHDT; CDR2 reads YYEEEE. The study, taken as a whole, reports: The 0.1-3.0 mg/kg partial responders had among the lowest clonal expansion. Some nonresponders likewise displayed low normalized T-cell clonal expansion.

Comment on this clone: Antigen: not known.

The sequence came from an adult with an advanced solid tumor such as melanoma, head and neck, liver or kidney cancer. The genes are TRBV5-6 and TRBJ2-6; D uncertain. The sample was CD4+ or CD8+ T cells sorted from blood, taken in a trial of the OX40 agonist ivuxolimab. In nucleotides, the CDR3 is TGTGCCAGCAGCCCACCTGCAATTCCTGGGGCCAACGTCCTGACTTTC. Protein sequence: CASSPPAIPGANVLTF. Looking up the rest from reference TRBV5-6 and TRBJ2-6 gives the full variable domain: DAGVTQSPTHLIKTRGQQVTLRCSPKSGHDTVSWYQQALGQGPQFIFQYYEEEERQRGNFPDRFSGHQFPNYSSELNVNALLLGDSALYLCASSPPAIPGANVLTFGAGSRLTVL.